The 20 T cell receptor beta chains reported below all come from one sample, sequenced in a study of blood T cell repertoires in COVID-19. Sequencing used immunoSEQ multiplex PCR; TCRdb keeps in-frame clones, though not all of them. The table records tens of thousands of clones, roughly 84% of them present only once. Sequenced sample: peripheral blood. The receptors were sampled from a man aged 55 to 70 with COVID-19, enrolled during active disease.

The gene calls are TRBV10-1 and TRBJ2-3; 11 bases map to TRBD2. J gave up 2 bases and V 6 bases, and 4 bases lay outside the gene matches. The CDR3 consists of 15 residues. Germline V gene lookup returns CDR1 WNHNN and CDR2 SYGVQD (reference sequence). The CDR3 DNA follows: TGCGCCAGCAGACTGGGACTAGCGGACACAGATACGCAGTATTTT. It is translated as CASRLGLADTDTQYF.

The V call is TRBV29-1, the J call TRBJ2-7; no definite D call. From germline, CDR1 is SQVTM and CDR2 ANQGSEA. The length of the CDR3 is 11 residues. V shed 3 bases and J shed 4 bases, with 7 bases lying between them. Written as DNA, the CDR3 is TGCAGCGTTGAGTCGGGTTACGAGCAGTACTTC. Protein product: CSVESGYEQYF.

This sequence joins TRBV30 and TRBJ1-3, with a possible D match to TRBD1 (5 bases). CDR3 length equals 18 residues. CDR1 GTSNPN and CDR2 SVGIG come from the germline V gene (reference sequence). Trimming pared 0 bases from V and 3 bases from J, leaving 21 bases between. The CDR3 protein is CAWSVVWTSGGGGNTIYF. CDR3 sequence (DNA): TGTGCCTGGAGTGTAGTCTGGACCTCGGGGGGGGGTGGAAACACCATATATTTT.

The table lists this clone with a few counts. The V call is TRBV5-1, the J call TRBJ1-4; 10 bases are a match to TRBD1. V lost 0 bases to trimming and J lost 8 bases; unmatched junction nucleotides: 4. The CDR3 has 15 amino acids. From germline, CDR1 is SGHRS and CDR2 YFSETQ. The CDR3 spells CASSLVGTGVEKLFF. CDR3 sequence (DNA): TGCGCCAGCAGCTTGGTGGGGACAGGGGTAGAAAAACTGTTTTTT.

This chain joins TRBV11-3 and TRBJ2-2, with 8 bases lining up with TRBD1. V dropped 3 bases and J dropped 3; count of bases not matched to a gene: 12. Per the germline V gene, CDR1 is SGHNT and CDR2 is YENEEA. This CDR3 has 18 residues. CDR3 loop: CASSFMGPGGFDTGELFF. As DNA, the CDR3 is TGTGCCAGCAGCTTTATGGGCCCAGGGGGCTTCGACACCGGGGAGCTGTTTTTT.

The chain has TRBV6-5 and TRBJ2-7, with a tentative D call TRBD1 (6 bases). V was cut by 7 bases and J by 2 bases, with 15 bases left in between. CDR3 length equals 14 residues. Germline values: CDR1 MNHEY, CDR2 SVGAGI. This chain's CDR3 is CASIRPGQTYEQYF. Written as DNA, the CDR3 is TGTGCCAGCATCAGACCGGGACAAACCTACGAGCAGTACTTC.

The V and J genes are TRBV2 and TRBJ1-6; TRBD1 agrees at 10 bases. In germline, CDR1 is SNHLY, CDR2 FYNNEI. J gave up 7 bases and V 1 base, and 4 bases lay outside the gene matches. The CDR3 contains 16 residues. CDR3 in amino acids: CASSEEMGQGNSPLHF. As DNA, the CDR3 is TGTGCCAGCAGTGAAGAGATGGGACAGGGGAATTCACCCCTCCACTTT.

This clone was counted only a few times. The chain combines TRBV19 with TRBJ1-5; 7 nucleotides agree with TRBD1. The CDR3 is 15 amino acids. The V gene's germline CDR1 is LNHDA and CDR2 SQIVND (reference sequence). V shed 0 bases and J 3 bases; nucleotides not matched to a gene: 2. CDR3 sequence: CASSIEGQINQPQHF. The CDR3 coding sequence is TGTGCCAGTAGTATAGAGGGACAGATCAATCAGCCCCAGCATTTT. The whole variable domain, filled in from reference TRBV19 and TRBJ1-5, reads DGGITQSPKYLFRKEGQNVTLSCEQNLNHDAMYWYRQDPGQGLRLIYYSQIVNDFQKGDIAEGYSVSREKKESFPLTVTSAQKNPTAFYLCASSIEGQINQPQHFGDGTRLSIL.

CDR3 DNA sequence: TGTGCCAGCAGCCAAGATCCAGGTATGGTAGGAAACGAGCAGTACTTC. This encodes CASSQDPGMVGNEQYF. The gene calls are TRBV3-1 (or the pseudogene TRBV3-2) and TRBJ2-7; D is undetermined. Trimming left V 0 bases short and J 5 bases short, with 17 bases between. This CDR3 is 16 amino acids long. Germline lookup yields CDR1 LGHDT and CDR2 YNNKEL (reference sequence).

The chain's CDR3 is CASSQNPTSGGLYEQYF. The CDR3, as DNA: TGTGCCAGCAGCCAGAATCCCACTAGCGGGGGGCTATACGAGCAGTACTTC. This chain connects TRBV4-2 to TRBJ2-7; 12 bases are shared with TRBD2. Germline assignment: CDR1 LGHNA and CDR2 YNFKEQ. CDR3 length: 17 amino acids. Losses at the gene ends were 3 bases for V and 4 bases for J; bases not matched to a gene: 10.

The chain combines TRBV19 with TRBJ2-3; 9 bases are a match to TRBD2. Germline-derived CDR1 and CDR2 are LNHDA and SQIVND (reference sequence). The CDR3 totals 16 residues. V shed 3 bases, J shed 1 base, and the junction held 5 bases outside the gene matches. DNA of the CDR3: TGTGCCAGTAGTATTGGGGAGCGGGGGGGCACAGATACGCAGTATTTT. It codes for CASSIGERGGTDTQYF.

The V call is TRBV2, the J call TRBJ1-5, with D maybe TRBD1 (5 bases). Deletions cut 7 bases from V and 4 bases from J, with 20 bases between. Germline assignment: CDR1 SNHLY and CDR2 FYNNEI. This CDR3 comprises 16 residues. The CDR3 here is CASKREGAAPNQPQHF. In nucleotides, the CDR3 is TGTGCCAGCAAAAGGGAAGGGGCAGCGCCAAATCAGCCCCAGCATTTT.

The V gene is TRBV6-8, the J gene TRBJ1-6; a weak D match, TRBD1 (6 bases). The CDR3 runs to 14 residues. V gave up 2 bases and J gave up 8 bases, with 10 bases separating them. Germline V gene data show CDR1 as MNHGY and CDR2 as SAAAGT. In DNA, the CDR3 is TGTGCCAGCAGTTACGCAGACAGGTATTCACCCCTCCACTTT. As protein: CASSYADRYSPLHF.

The V gene is TRBV5-5, the J gene TRBJ1-2; D ambiguous. The CDR3 totals 13 residues. Germline V gene data show CDR1 as SGHKS and CDR2 as YYEKEE (reference sequence). Trimming left V 4 bases short and J 4 bases short, with 11 bases between. For the CDR3, the DNA is TGTGCCAGCAGCAGTCGGAGCCCCTATGGCTACACCTTC. It specifies CASSSRSPYGYTF.

The chain combines TRBV5-1 with TRBJ2-3; 11 nucleotides align to TRBD2. Germline CDR1 SGHRS, CDR2 YFSETQ. Trimming took 0 bases from V and 5 from J; bases not matched to a gene: 5. The CDR3 is made up of 16 amino acids. As DNA, the CDR3 is TGCGCCAGCAGCTTGGGGGGGACTAGCGGTAAAGATACGCAGTATTTT. It translates to CASSLGGTSGKDTQYF.

The chain links TRBV7-9 to TRBJ2-7; 7 nucleotides match TRBD1. CDR1 is SEHNR, CDR2 FQNEAQ, per germline (reference sequence). The CDR3 runs 15 residues. Losses at the gene ends were 5 bases for V and 2 bases for J; bases not matched to a gene: 9. This chain's CDR3 is CASSTGDAPTYEQYF. CDR3 in DNA: TGTGCCAGCAGCACAGGGGACGCACCAACCTACGAGCAGTACTTC. Supplemented by reference TRBV7-9 and TRBJ2-7, the full variable domain reads DTGVSQNPRHKITKRGQNVTFRCDPISEHNRLYWYRQTLGQGPEFLTYFQNEAQLEKSRLLSDRFSAERPKGSFSTLEIQRTEQGDSAMYLCASSTGDAPTYEQYFGPGTRLTVT.

The chain carries TRBV29-1 and TRBJ2-7; possibly TRBD1 for D (5 bases). The CDR3 totals 13 residues. The germline CDR1 and CDR2 sequences are SQVTM and ANQGSEA. Trimming took 4 bases from V and 2 from J, leaving 12 bases between them. The CDR3 sequence is CSVVGRVTYEQYF. DNA of the CDR3: TGCAGCGTTGTAGGCAGGGTAACCTACGAGCAGTACTTC.

The chain links TRBV5-1 to TRBJ1-1; 7 bases align to TRBD1. The CDR3 is 14 amino acids. Germline loops: CDR1 SGHRS, CDR2 YFSETQ. The J segment lost 8 bases and the V segment lost 4 bases, leaving 11 bases of the junction unmatched. CDR3 sequence: CASSTGQAQSEAFF. DNA of the CDR3: TGCGCCAGCAGCACCGGACAGGCGCAGAGCGAAGCTTTCTTT.

V gene TRBV28 combines with J gene TRBJ1-1; D unresolved. Trimming cost V 2 bases and J 8 bases, with 12 bases left between them. CDR1 is MDHEN, CDR2 SYDVKM, per germline. The CDR3 spans 13 residues. The CDR3 loop is CASSLEAAYEAFF. The CDR3 region has the DNA TGTGCCAGCAGTTTAGAGGCAGCCTACGAAGCTTTCTTT.

This clone was observed at least ten times. The chain is built from TRBV7-3 and TRBJ2-7, with 10 bases that match TRBD1. CDR3 size: 15 residues. V was pared by 3 bases and J by 7 bases, with 9 bases of the junction left unmatched. Germline CDR1 SGHTA, CDR2 FQGTGA. The DNA for the CDR3 is TGTGCCAGCAGCTTGTGGGACAGGGGCACGGGGGAGCAGTACTTC. It yields the protein CASSLWDRGTGEQYF.